Below, 30 T cell receptor beta chains from the same sample are listed, as sequenced in a study of T-cell memory formation after mild COVID-19. TCRdb ran MiXCR on the 5' RACE reads and lists one entry per CDR3 protein. The sample lists around 200,000 distinct CDR3 sequences, 10% occurring once. Sequenced sample: PBMCs or a T cell subset sorted from them (not recorded which). These receptors were collected from a young man who had mild COVID-19 (a few samples of this study predate the infection). Cell type and time point are not known.

This clonotype has a count of ten or more. The chain joins TRBV7-2 to TRBJ1-2; D is ambiguous. V was clipped by 5 bases and J by 4 bases, with 11 bases between them. Germline assignment: CDR1 SGHTA and CDR2 FQGNSA. The CDR3 loop spans 13 amino acids. CDR3 sequence (DNA): TGTGCCAGCAGCCCGTACACTCTCTATGGCTACACCTTC. Translated: CASSPYTLYGYTF.

This clonotype has just a few counts. The chain employs TRBV7-9 and TRBJ2-3; no firm D call. The CDR3 extends over 12 amino acids. Between the trimmed V and J ends, which lost 2 bases and 6 bases, there was a span of 6 bases. The V gene's germline CDR1 is SEHNR and CDR2 FQNEAQ (reference sequence). The CDR3 DNA follows: TGTGCCAGCAGCTTATTCGGGGATACGCAGTATTTT. This sequence encodes CASSLFGDTQYF.

A few counts support this clonotype. This chain connects TRBV5-1 to TRBJ2-2, with D perhaps TRBD1 (5 bases). The CDR3 is made up of 16 amino acids. CDR1 SGHRS and CDR2 YFSETQ come from the germline V gene. The ends were cut back, 0 bases at V and 2 bases at J, with 11 bases in the middle. CDR3 sequence reads: CASSLARAANTGELFF. In nucleotides, the CDR3 is TGCGCCAGCAGCTTGGCCAGGGCTGCTAACACCGGGGAGCTGTTTTTT.

The chain couples TRBV7-2 to TRBJ2-5; no reliable D call. The CDR3 has 15 amino acids. Germline V gives CDR1 SGHTA, CDR2 FQGNSA. The germline V and J ends were trimmed by 0 bases and 4 bases, with 12 bases remaining between them. DNA for the CDR3: TGTGCCAGCAGCTTAGCAGGCAGGTCCGGAGAGACCCAGTACTTC. Translated: CASSLAGRSGETQYF.

This chain links TRBV7-8 with TRBJ2-1; 8 bases align to TRBD2. Germline values: CDR1 SGHVS, CDR2 FQNEAQ. The ends lost 1 base at V and 7 bases at J; junction bases unmatched: 9. This CDR3 has 16 residues. CDR3 loop: CASSLERGRGGNEQFF. As DNA, the CDR3 is TGTGCCAGCAGCTTAGAGCGGGGGCGCGGAGGGAATGAGCAGTTCTTC. Variable domain in full (rest from reference TRBV7-8 and TRBJ2-1): GAGVSQSPRYKVAKRGQDVALRCDPISGHVSLFWYQQALGQGPEFLTYFQNEAQLDKSGLPSDRFFAERPEGSVSTLKIQRTQQEDSAVYLCASSLERGRGGNEQFFGPGTRLTVL.

Many counts were recorded for this clonotype. The rearrangement joins TRBV7-9 to TRBJ1-4; D perhaps matches TRBD1 (5 bases). Per germline, CDR1 SEHNR and CDR2 FQNEAQ (reference sequence). The CDR3 is 14 residues long. Between the trimmed V and J ends, which lost 5 bases and 10 bases, there was a span of 17 bases. The CDR3 sequence: CASSQILTAPKLFF. The DNA for the CDR3 is TGTGCCAGCAGCCAGATTCTGACAGCTCCAAAACTGTTTTTT.

The chain uses TRBV6-2 or TRBV6-3 and TRBJ2-7; D may be TRBD1 or TRBD2 (5 bases each). Germline CDR1 and CDR2: MNHEY and SVGEGT. The CDR3 length is 12 residues. V was shortened by 6 bases and J by 5 bases, with 11 bases between the two germline ends. The CDR3 sequence: CASRTRGDEQYV. Here the CDR3 DNA reads TGTGCCAGCAGGACCCGAGGGGACGAGCAGTACGTC.

The chain couples TRBV5-1 to TRBJ2-3; 8 bases fit TRBD2. CDR1 is SGHRS and CDR2 is YFSETQ in the germline V gene. The length of the CDR3 is 16 residues. J gave up 1 base and V 0 bases, and 4 bases lay outside the gene matches. CDR3 sequence reads: CASSLDLAGGTDTQYF. CDR3 DNA: TGCGCCAGCAGCTTGGATCTAGCGGGTGGCACAGATACGCAGTATTTT.

In this sample, this clonotype turned up a few times. The chain joins TRBV4-3 to TRBJ2-3; tentative D call: TRBD2 (5 bases). Germline lookup yields CDR1 LGHNA and CDR2 YSLEER. The CDR3 spans 15 residues. The V and J ends lost 1 base and 1 base respectively, with 9 bases between them. The CDR3, as DNA: TGCGCCAGCAGCCAAGGGTACGGGGGCACAGATACGCAGTATTTT. Translated, it gives CASSQGYGGTDTQYF.

This clonotype was detected only a few times. The gene calls are TRBV30 and TRBJ1-2; 7 bases map to TRBD1. This CDR3 has 14 amino acids. CDR1 is GTSNPN and CDR2 is SVGIG in the germline V gene (reference sequence). V trimming: 4 bases; J trimming: 1 base; junction bases outside the gene matches: 6. The CDR3 bases are TGTGCCTGGACTGGGACAGACTTTAACTATGGCTACACCTTC. Protein sequence: CAWTGTDFNYGYTF.

The CDR3 sequence is CATSGTGGARTGELFF. For the CDR3, the DNA is TGTGCCACCAGTGGTACAGGGGGCGCGCGGACCGGGGAGCTGTTTTTT. The chain employs TRBV24-1 and TRBJ2-2; 9 bases align to TRBD1. The CDR3 consists of 16 residues. The germline V gene encodes CDR1 KGHDR and CDR2 SFDVKD. Trimming at V came to 5 bases and at J to 5 bases, leaving 8 bases not matched to a gene.

In its sample, this clonotype was seen a few times. The rearrangement uses TRBV11-3 and TRBJ2-1, with D perhaps being TRBD1 or TRBD2 (6 bases each). The V and J ends lost 1 base and 10 bases respectively, with 20 bases between them. CDR1 and CDR2 from the germline V gene are SGHNT and YENEEA. The CDR3 covers 16 residues. CDR3 in amino acids: CASSLGEGGTGNEQFF. In nucleotides, the CDR3 is TGTGCCAGCAGCTTAGGCGAGGGGGGTACGGGGAACGAGCAGTTCTTC.

The chain recombines TRBV9 with TRBJ2-3; TRBD2 agrees at 7 bases. The CDR3 spans 14 residues. The V gene's germline CDR1 is SGDLS and CDR2 YYNGEE. J was trimmed by 4 bases and V by 0 bases; bases with no gene match: 2. Here the CDR3 reads CASSVGLAPDTQYF. The CDR3 bases are TGTGCCAGCAGCGTAGGACTAGCCCCAGATACGCAGTATTTT.

The V gene is TRBV6-5, the J gene TRBJ2-7, with D tentatively TRBD1 or TRBD2 (5 bases each). V gave up 3 bases and J gave up 3 bases, with 12 bases separating them. Germline V gene lookup returns CDR1 MNHEY and CDR2 SVGAGI. This CDR3 has 14 residues. CDR3 residues: CASSYYPGRYEQYF. The DNA for the CDR3 is TGTGCCAGCAGTTATTATCCGGGGCGCTACGAGCAGTACTTC.

This clonotype has only a few counts. V usage is TRBV28 and J usage is TRBJ2-7, with 10 bases lining up with TRBD1. Trimming at V came to 8 bases and at J to 4 bases, leaving 5 bases not matched to a gene. Germline V lookup: CDR1 MDHEN, CDR2 SYDVKM. The CDR3 loop spans 13 amino acids. The CDR3 DNA reads as TGTGCCAGCTGGGACAGGGGCGGATACGAGCAGTACGTC. Translated, it gives CASWDRGGYEQYV.

The chain recombines TRBV4-1 with TRBJ1-2, with TRBD1 matching 9 bases. The length of the CDR3 is 15 residues. Germline V CDR1 and CDR2: MGHRA, YSYEKL. Trimming took 2 bases from V and 2 from J; bases not matched to a gene: 3. The CDR3 region is CASSQPGQGNYGYTF. DNA of the CDR3: TGCGCCAGCAGCCAACCGGGACAGGGAAACTATGGCTACACCTTC.

Here the CDR3 reads CATRDRGLDQPQHF. The CDR3 DNA reads as TGTGCCACCCGGGACAGGGGGCTCGATCAGCCCCAGCATTTT. The chain joins TRBV6-2 or TRBV6-3 to TRBJ1-5; 12 nucleotides line up with TRBD1. CDR3 length: 14 amino acids. The germline CDR1 and CDR2 sequences are MNHEY and SVGEGT. V dropped 10 bases and J dropped 5; count of bases not matched to a gene: 6.

This clonotype has just a few counts. The genes are TRBV28 and TRBJ1-1; D call uncertain. This CDR3 spans 15 amino acids. Between the trimmed V and J ends, which lost 2 bases and 1 base, there was a span of 11 bases. The germline CDR1 and CDR2 sequences are MDHEN and SYDVKM. The CDR3 protein is CASSLGGLTNTEAFF. The CDR3 coding sequence is TGTGCCAGCAGTTTAGGAGGCCTGACGAACACTGAAGCTTTCTTT.

This chain uses TRBV6-2 or TRBV6-3 with TRBJ2-1, with D unclear. This CDR3 is built from 14 residues. Trimming pared 7 bases from V and 6 bases from J, leaving 16 bases between. CDR1 and CDR2 (germline): MNHEY, SVGEGT. The CDR3 region is CASNRGSSRNEQFF. In nucleotides, the CDR3 is TGTGCCAGCAACCGCGGATCCTCTCGCAATGAGCAGTTCTTC.

This clonotype was detected many times. Written as DNA, the CDR3 is TGCGCCAGCAGCCAAGAGACTACCCCTAGCACAGATACGCAGTATTTT. It encodes CASSQETTPSTDTQYF. The chain employs TRBV4-1 and TRBJ2-3; possibly TRBD2 for D (5 bases). Germline CDR1 and CDR2: MGHRA and YSYEKL. The CDR3 is 16 amino acids. Trimming took off 0 bases at V and 0 bases at J, with 10 bases between the two ends.

This clonotype was observed a few times. The chain has TRBV11-2 and TRBJ2-2; D not resolved. CDR3 length: 17 residues. Trimming removed 1 base from V and 6 bases from J, with 18 bases in between. Germline loops: CDR1 SGHAT, CDR2 FQNNGV. Written as DNA, the CDR3 is TGTGCCAGCAGCTTAGGGCCCGAGCCATTGGTCGCCGGGGAGCTGTTTTTT. Amino acids: CASSLGPEPLVAGELFF.

The chain employs TRBV19 and TRBJ1-1; possible D gene TRBD1, 6 bases. V was shortened by 6 bases and J by 5 bases, with 16 bases between the two germline ends. Germline loops: CDR1 LNHDA, CDR2 SQIVND (reference sequence). The CDR3 has 14 amino acids. The CDR3 protein is CASRPPGVGTEAFF. For the CDR3, the DNA is TGTGCCAGTAGGCCCCCAGGGGTTGGGACTGAAGCTTTCTTT.

The chain has TRBV11-2 and TRBJ1-1; no clear D. The CDR3 runs 13 residues. V was pared by 5 bases and J by 8 bases, with 15 bases between. The germline gives CDR1 SGHAT, CDR2 FQNNGV. CDR3 coding DNA: TGTGCCAGCAGCCCCCCCGGGTTGGCGGAAGCTTTCTTT. Translation: CASSPPGLAEAFF.

This clonotype turned up a few times. The rearrangement links TRBV28 to TRBJ1-5; D call uncertain. The length of the CDR3 is 15 residues. V lost 3 bases to trimming and J lost 4 bases, with 13 bases between them. Germline lookup yields CDR1 MDHEN and CDR2 SYDVKM. CDR3 sequence (DNA): TGTGCCAGCAGTTTTCTGTCCCGTAATAATCAGCCCCAGCATTTT. Its translation is CASSFLSRNNQPQHF.

This clonotype was detected a few times. The rearrangement links TRBV10-1 to TRBJ1-4, with TRBD1 identical over 7 bases. The J segment lost 0 bases and the V segment lost 5 bases, leaving 6 bases of the junction unmatched. The CDR3 totals 16 residues. Germline-derived CDR1 and CDR2 are WNHNN and SYGVQD (reference sequence). CDR3 sequence (DNA): TGCGCCAGCAGTCCAACGACAGGGCCAACTAATGAAAAACTGTTTTTT. Amino acids: CASSPTTGPTNEKLFF.

The rearrangement joins TRBV6-5 to TRBJ1-2, with 8 bases fitting TRBD1. Trimming cost V 5 bases and J 3 bases; bases outside gene matches: 5. CDR1 and CDR2 (germline): MNHEY, SVGAGI. This CDR3 is built from 14 residues. The CDR3 region has the DNA TGTGCCAGCAGTCACAGGGGGGTTGACTATGGCTACACCTTC. Residues: CASSHRGVDYGYTF.

This clonotype was recorded a few times. One end of the junction fails to match germline, which may point to a read error. The chain employs TRBV7-9 and TRBJ1-2; maybe TRBD1 (6 bases). Germline V gene data show CDR1 as SEHNR and CDR2 as FQNEAQ (reference sequence). The CDR3 runs to 17 residues. CDR3 DNA sequence: TGTGCCAGCACCTTACTAACCAAACAGGGATCCGACTATGGCTACACCTTC. Its translation: CASTLLTKQGSDYGYTF.

This clonotype was seen a handful of times. This sequence joins TRBV5-1 and TRBJ2-1; 9 nucleotides align to TRBD2. Looked up from germline, CDR1 is SGHRS and CDR2 is YFSETQ. The CDR3 runs to 15 residues. V gave up 3 bases and J gave up 5 bases; unmatched junction bases: 6. The CDR3 DNA reads as TGCGCCAGCAGCTCAAGCGGGGGGCGGAACAATGAGCAGTTCTTC. As protein: CASSSSGGRNNEQFF.

V is TRBV4-2 and J is TRBJ1-6; unclear D gene. The V end lost 2 bases, the J end lost 8 bases, and 10 bases lay between the germline ends. Germline V gene lookup returns CDR1 LGHNA and CDR2 YNFKEQ. The CDR3 has 14 residues. The CDR3 sequence: CASSQHIGDSPLHF. Here the CDR3 DNA reads TGTGCCAGCAGCCAACATATTGGGGATTCACCCCTCCACTTT.

The genes are TRBV20-1 and TRBJ1-1; possibly TRBD1 for D (6 bases). The V gene's germline CDR1 is DFQATT and CDR2 SNEGSKA (reference sequence). Deletions cut 3 bases from V and 4 bases from J, with 15 bases between. This CDR3 is built from 14 residues. The CDR3 spells CSASDYRVITEAFF. The CDR3 DNA reads as TGCAGTGCTAGTGATTACAGGGTCATCACTGAAGCTTTCTTT.